This T cell receptor beta chain comes out of a study of T cell responses to AZD1222 COVID-19 vaccine. Findings and caveats of the study: The repertoires were collected only after the peak T cell response. Researchers report vaccine-associated CD4 TCRs spanning spike, with dominance at 160-218 and 743-854. Donors, mostly white British, included more females; clonal diversity was possibly underestimated.

V lost 0 bases and J lost 4; bases outside the gene matches: 3. The V gene's germline CDR1 is SGHVS and CDR2 FQNEAQ. This CDR3 comprises 15 residues. Second doses that came at about 4 or about 12 weeks were put together. Clones were read by immunoSEQ multiplex PCR, and TCRdb kept only the in-frame ones, dropping some. The sample records some 100,000 clones, about 89% being singletons. As to this clone: What it binds is unknown.

The TCR originated in an adult who received the AZD1222 COVID-19 vaccine. The chain recombines TRBV7-8 with TRBJ2-1; 7 positions match TRBD2. The source material was peripheral blood, sampled 28 days after the second AZD1222 dose. CDR3 sequence: CASSLASGPYNEQFF. DNA for the CDR3: TGTGCCAGCAGCTTAGCTAGCGGGCCTTACAATGAGCAGTTCTTC.